The present T cell receptor beta chain was sequenced within a study of regulatory dendritic cells for organ transplantation. Study results and caveats: Naive CD4+ and CD8+ repertoires were highly diverse; memory CD8+ was most oligoclonal. Alloreactive memory CD8+ T cell pools varied considerably between individuals. Of resting T cell subsets, memory CD8+ had the most alloreactive clonotypes.

The CDR3 runs 13 residues. V lost 4 bases, J lost 2 bases, and 7 bases lay in between. Germline V lookup: CDR1 SGHKS, CDR2 YYEKEE (reference sequence). Profiling relied on immunoSEQ multiplex PCR, and the TCRdb table lists in-frame clones only, not all of them. This sample yields around 19,000 clones, of which around three quarters are seen a single time; approximately 0.92% belongs to the top ten. Details on this clone: As yet, its antigen is unknown.

The V gene is TRBV5-5, the J gene TRBJ1-5; tentative D call: TRBD1 (5 bases). The sample consisted of memory CD4+ T cells from blood. Subset here: CD45RO+ memory T cells. The receptor was isolated from a human donor in good health. DNA of the CDR3: TGTGCCAGCAGCCAACAGGGCAATCAGCCCCAGCATTTT. Its translation is CASSQQGNQPQHF.